The sequence of this TCR beta chain was determined in a study of shared clonotypes between healthy human individuals. General observations from the study: Depth of sequencing was expected to influence donor clonotype sharing.

Deep-level settings were used for running the assay. The repertoire was sequenced with immunoSEQ multiplex PCR; TCRdb's copy has only in-frame clones and lacks some. The sample lists about 1,500,000 clones, approximately 96% occurring once. As to this clone: Its specificity is unknown.

This TCR was recovered from a young man in good health. Source material: naive CD4+ T cells sorted from blood. Subset given: CD45RA+ positively selected.

The CDR3 here is CASSSVTTEAFF. The CDR3, as DNA: TGTGCCAGCAGCTCGGTAACAACTGAAGCTTTCTTT. The chain uses TRBV28 and TRBJ1-1; D gene ambiguous. This CDR3 has 12 amino acids. Germline V CDR1 and CDR2: MDHEN, SYDVKM. V dropped 6 bases and J dropped 5 bases, with 10 bases sitting between them.